These 2 T cell receptor beta chains share one sample of origin, sequenced in a study of T cell repertoires in cytomegalovirus infection. TCRdb re-derived calls from the reads in MiXCR, one entry per CDR3 protein. The table shows some 940,000 distinct CDR3 sequences, with approximately 33% occurring only once. No cognate antigen is known for these TCRs. Here the sequenced sample was cultured CD8+ T cells from PBMCs, taken from culture after CMV antigen stimulation. The receptor source for this set is a human donor in good health (CMV status not recorded). Some clones in this sample may be carry-over from other donors' samples.

This clonotype was found many times. This chain joins TRBV7-6 and TRBJ2-6; D ambiguous. CDR1 and CDR2 (germline): SGHVS, FNYEAQ. This CDR3 spans 13 amino acids. V was trimmed by 7 bases and J by 0 bases, leaving 4 bases between them. The CDR3 DNA reads TGTGCCAGCACCATCTCTGGGGCCAACGTCCTGACTTTC. This translates into CASTISGANVLTF.

This rearrangement joins TRBV7-9 to TRBJ1-6; TRBD1 might be the D (5 bases). Germline CDR1 SEHNR, CDR2 FQNEAQ (reference sequence). Between the trimmed V and J ends, which lost 5 bases and 7 bases, there was a span of 24 bases. The CDR3 runs 18 residues. The CDR3 nucleotides are TGTGCCAGCAGCCCTAATCTACTTACAGGAGCTGCAAATTCACCCCTCCACTTT. It is translated as CASSPNLLTGAANSPLHF.